This T cell receptor beta chain was recovered during a study of T cell responses to AZD1222 COVID-19 vaccine. General study results and limits: White British ancestry dominated among donors, who included more females, and clonal diversity was possibly underestimated.

Assay: immunoSEQ multiplex PCR; the TCRdb copy retains only in-frame clones and omits some. The sample yields more than 85,000 clones, more than 70% seen once. To note about this clone: Its specificity is not known.

This clonotype originated in an adult who received the AZD1222 COVID-19 vaccine. Here the sequenced sample was peripheral blood, taken 28 days after the second AZD1222 dose.

The CDR3 reads CASSSRQGAGNTIYF. The DNA for the CDR3 is TGTGCCAGCAGCTCCCGACAGGGAGCTGGAAACACCATATATTTT. The genes are TRBV7-2 and TRBJ1-3; 7 bases agree with TRBD1. The germline V gene has CDR1 SGHTA and CDR2 FQGNSA. Unmatched junction bases numbered 5, after V lost 4 bases and J lost 2 bases. There are 15 residues in the CDR3.